The 24 T cell receptor beta chains in this list originate from one sample, sequenced in a study of T cells after yellow fever vaccination. TCRdb used MiXCR to reprocess the 5' RACE reads, holding one entry per CDR3 protein. The sample comprises 450,000 to 650,000 distinct CDR3 sequences, approximately 15% of which are singletons, and over 12% rests with the top ten. Sequenced material: PBMCs, taken on the day of the yellow fever booster vaccination. All receptors come from a man aged 25 to 40 who received the YFV17D yellow fever vaccine.

In this sample, this clonotype turned up a few times. The V gene is TRBV28, the J gene TRBJ2-7; D possibly corresponds to TRBD1 (6 bases). V lost 8 bases, J lost 5 bases, and 19 bases lay in between. The germline V gene encodes CDR1 MDHEN and CDR2 SYDVKM. This CDR3 contains 14 residues. CDR3 residues: CASRGGTRGNEQYF. CDR3 in DNA: TGTGCCAGCCGTGGGGGCACGAGAGGGAACGAGCAGTACTTC. The full variable domain, completed using reference TRBV28 and TRBJ2-7, is DVKVTQSSRYLVKRTGEKVFLECVQDMDHENMFWYRQDPGLGLRLIYFSYDVKMKEKGDIPEGYSVSREKKERFSLILESASTNQTSMYLCASRGGTRGNEQYFGPGTRLTVT.

This clonotype was seen more than once but under ten times. CDR3 amino acids: CASSYSHRTGTPDTQYF. CDR3 in DNA: TGTGCCAGCAGTTACTCCCATCGGACAGGGACCCCAGATACGCAGTATTTT. The chain uses TRBV6-2 or TRBV6-3 and TRBJ2-3; 8 bases match TRBD1. The V segment lost 0 bases and the J segment 4 bases; nucleotides outside the gene matches: 9. From germline, CDR1 is MNHEY and CDR2 SVGEGT. This CDR3 contains 17 residues.

This chain links TRBV5-6 with TRBJ1-2; the D gene is possibly TRBD1 (5 bases). This CDR3 is built from 14 residues. Trimming removed 5 bases at V and 4 bases at J, with 15 bases between. In germline, CDR1 is SGHDT, CDR2 YYEEEE. CDR3 loop: CASSWGMGPYGYTF. As DNA, the CDR3 is TGTGCCAGCAGTTGGGGGATGGGGCCCTATGGCTACACCTTC.

This sequence joins TRBV10-3 and TRBJ1-1; D call uncertain. This CDR3 region has 14 residues. Germline CDR1 ENHRY, CDR2 SYGVKD. V gave up 6 bases and J gave up 1 base, with 12 bases separating them. In DNA form, the CDR3 reads TGTGCCATCAGCCTCATGGAGGAGAACACTGAAGCTTTCTTT. This encodes CAISLMEENTEAFF.

This clonotype was observed a few times. This chain connects TRBV3-1 to TRBJ2-1; TRBD1 matches at 8 bases. There are 16 residues in the CDR3. CDR1 and CDR2 (germline): LGHDT, YNNKEL (reference sequence). Trimming at V came to 2 bases and at J to 5 bases, leaving 8 bases not matched to a gene. This CDR3 is CASSQPTGGINNEQFF. The DNA for the CDR3 is TGTGCCAGCAGCCAACCTACAGGGGGGATTAACAATGAGCAGTTCTTC.

This clonotype has just a few counts. The CDR3 coding sequence is TGTGCCAGCAGCTTAGATAGGGAGGGTTTACAGTATTTT. As protein: CASSLDREGLQYF. The chain recombines TRBV7-2 with TRBJ2-3; TRBD2 matches 7 bases. This CDR3 comprises 13 residues. Looked up from germline, CDR1 is SGHTA and CDR2 is FQGNSA. The J segment lost 12 bases and the V segment lost 1 base, leaving 7 bases of the junction unmatched.

The chain carries TRBV7-2 and TRBJ2-1; 7 nucleotides match TRBD2. V was pared by 2 bases and J by 7 bases, with 2 bases of the junction left unmatched. CDR1 is SGHTA, CDR2 FQGNSA, per germline. This CDR3 spans 13 amino acids. CDR3 bases: TGTGCCAGCAGCTTAAGGCGGGGGAATGAGCAGTTCTTC. Its translation: CASSLRRGNEQFF.

In its sample, this clonotype was seen many times. The chain links TRBV7-2 to TRBJ2-7, with TRBD1 identical over 8 bases. Germline V CDR1 and CDR2: SGHTA, FQGNSA. With 4 bases clipped from V and 2 bases from J, the junction kept 4 bases outside the gene matches. This CDR3 is 14 amino acids long. The CDR3 loop is CASSSGQGPYEQYF. The CDR3 bases are TGTGCCAGCAGCTCTGGACAGGGCCCCTACGAGCAGTACTTC. Using reference TRBV7-2 and TRBJ2-7 for the parts outside the CDR3, the full variable domain is GAGVSQSPSNKVTEKGKDVELRCDPISGHTALYWYRQSLGQGLEFLIYFQGNSAPDKSGLPSDRFSAERTGGSVSTLTIQRTQQEDSAVYLCASSSGQGPYEQYFGPGTRLTVT.

V gene TRBV6-5 combines with J gene TRBJ1-2, with D possibly TRBD1 on 5 matching bases. V dropped 7 bases and J dropped 7 bases, with 10 bases sitting between them. The CDR3 is 11 residues long. Germline V gene data show CDR1 as MNHEY and CDR2 as SVGAGI. CDR3 DNA sequence: TGTGCCAGCAACCAGGGACGTGGCTACACCTTC. It encodes CASNQGRGYTF.

The chain uses TRBV10-3 and TRBJ1-1; D gene uncertain. Germline lookup yields CDR1 ENHRY and CDR2 SYGVKD. CDR3 size: 11 residues. V shed 4 bases and J shed 4 bases, with 4 bases lying between them. DNA for the CDR3: TGTGCCATCAGTGGGCTCACTGAAGCTTTCTTT. This gives the protein CAISGLTEAFF.

This clonotype was detected only once. The chain is built from TRBV12-3 or TRBV12-4 and TRBJ2-5; tentative D call: TRBD2 (6 bases). V was pared by 3 bases and J by 5 bases, with 16 bases between. The CDR3 is 15 amino acids. The CDR3 reads CASSFAGGGSETQYF. In DNA form, the CDR3 reads TGTGCCAGCAGTTTTGCTGGTGGGGGGTCGGAGACCCAGTACTTC.

This chain links TRBV2 with TRBJ2-2; perhaps TRBD2 as D (5 bases). The ends were cut back, 4 bases at V and 9 bases at J, with 12 bases in the middle. CDR3 length equals 13 residues. Per germline, CDR1 SNHLY and CDR2 FYNNEI. CDR3 sequence: CASSVVRRRELFF. CDR3 coding DNA: TGTGCCAGCAGTGTGGTGAGGAGGAGGGAGCTGTTTTTT.

This clonotype was counted only a few times. This chain connects TRBV10-2 to TRBJ2-7; 9 nucleotides match TRBD2. The CDR3 is 14 amino acids. The trim removed 5 bases at V and 2 bases at J, leaving 4 bases unmatched. Germline V gene sequence: CDR1 WSHSY, CDR2 SAAADI. CDR3 bases: TGCGCCAGCAGTAGACTAGCGGACGCCTACGAGCAGTACTTC. Its protein is CASSRLADAYEQYF.

J is TRBJ1-1 and V is TRBV20-1, with 9 positions matching TRBD1. The CDR3 contains 15 residues. The ends lost 1 base at V and 5 bases at J; junction bases unmatched: 8. Germline-derived CDR1 and CDR2 are DFQATT and SNEGSKA (reference sequence). The CDR3 coding sequence is TGCAGTGCTAGAGGCCCCGGGACAGGGAGGACTGAAGCTTTCTTT. This codes for CSARGPGTGRTEAFF.

This clonotype was seen at least ten times. The V call is TRBV3-1, the J call TRBJ2-7, with a weak D call TRBD1 (5 bases). CDR1 is LGHDT and CDR2 is YNNKEL in the germline V gene (reference sequence). This CDR3 spans 13 amino acids. Trimming pared 5 bases from V and 8 bases from J, leaving 16 bases between. The CDR3 DNA reads as TGTGCCAGCAGCGGGGTCTCACAGGCCAAGCAGTACTTC. Residues: CASSGVSQAKQYF.

This clonotype appeared a few times. This sequence joins TRBV19 and TRBJ2-1, with unresolved D. V was clipped by 6 bases and J by 2 bases, with 17 bases between them. The CDR3 contains 16 residues. CDR1 and CDR2 from the germline V gene are LNHDA and SQIVND (reference sequence). The DNA of the CDR3 is TGTGCCAGTAGGCATCTCTTCGGGTTTACCTACAATGAGCAGTTCTTC. Its protein is CASRHLFGFTYNEQFF.

The V call is TRBV20-1, the J call TRBJ2-7, with D unclear. V was pared by 5 bases and J by 0 bases, with 11 bases between. The germline V gene encodes CDR1 DFQATT and CDR2 SNEGSKA (reference sequence). This CDR3 contains 13 residues. The CDR3 is CSASPASSYEQYF. The CDR3 bases are TGCAGTGCTTCACCGGCAAGCTCCTACGAGCAGTACTTC.

This clonotype was found a few times. V is TRBV10-3 and J is TRBJ2-1; D is possibly TRBD2 (6 bases). The germline gives CDR1 ENHRY, CDR2 SYGVKD. Trimming pared 5 bases from V and 8 bases from J, leaving 16 bases between. The CDR3 is made up of 14 amino acids. The CDR3: CAISNRDRGDEQFF. CDR3 nucleotides: TGTGCCATCAGTAACCGGGACCGCGGGGATGAGCAGTTCTTC.

This clonotype was seen at least ten times. V usage is TRBV15 and J usage is TRBJ2-5, with D unresolved. The CDR3 extends over 12 amino acids. The ends were cut back, 4 bases at V and 4 bases at J, with 7 bases in the middle. From germline, CDR1 is LNHNV and CDR2 YYDKDF (reference sequence). CDR3 amino acids: CATSNSAETQYF. CDR3 sequence (DNA): TGTGCCACCAGCAACTCGGCAGAGACCCAGTACTTC.

This clonotype was observed a handful of times. J is TRBJ2-6 and V is TRBV5-1; D unresolved. CDR3 length: 15 amino acids. Per the germline V gene, CDR1 is SGHRS and CDR2 is YFSETQ. Trimming left V 3 bases short and J 4 bases short, with 11 bases between. The CDR3 is CASSSDGLGANVLTF. CDR3 bases: TGCGCCAGCAGCTCTGACGGCCTCGGGGCCAACGTCCTGACTTTC.

This clonotype was seen only a few times. The chain uses TRBV19 and TRBJ2-3, with TRBD2 matching 8 bases. The germline V gene encodes CDR1 LNHDA and CDR2 SQIVND (reference sequence). CDR3 length: 16 amino acids. With 6 bases clipped from V and 6 bases from J, the junction kept 14 bases outside the gene matches. For the CDR3, the DNA is TGTGCCAGTAGGGGTAGGCTAGCGGGTAGCTCGGATACGCAGTATTTT. Protein: CASRGRLAGSSDTQYF.

The chain carries TRBV5-1 and TRBJ1-6; 7 positions agree with TRBD1. The CDR3 totals 17 residues. Per the germline V gene, CDR1 is SGHRS and CDR2 is YFSETQ. V lost 0 bases to trimming and J lost 7 bases; unmatched junction nucleotides: 10. CDR3 in DNA: TGCGCCAGCAGCTTGGTGAGGGGGGACAGCCTCAATTCACCCCTCCACTTT. Its translation: CASSLVRGDSLNSPLHF.

This clonotype was seen only a few times. The chain employs TRBV6-2 or TRBV6-3 and TRBJ2-2; 7 bases fit TRBD1. The ends lost 0 bases at V and 4 bases at J; junction bases unmatched: 5. CDR1 and CDR2 (germline): MNHEY, SVGEGT. This CDR3 spans 16 amino acids. CDR3 region: CASSYSKGAPTGELFF. The CDR3, as DNA: TGTGCCAGCAGTTACTCTAAGGGGGCGCCCACCGGGGAGCTGTTTTTT.

V is TRBV7-2 and J is TRBJ2-1; D might be TRBD1 or TRBD2, each matching 5 bases. The germline V and J ends were trimmed by 5 bases and 11 bases, with 13 bases remaining between them. CDR1 SGHTA and CDR2 FQGNSA come from the germline V gene. The CDR3 length is 12 residues. The CDR3 spells CASSLGPRKQFF. The DNA for the CDR3 is TGTGCCAGCAGCCTGGGACCAAGGAAGCAGTTCTTC. Together with reference TRBV7-2 and TRBJ2-1, the CDR3 gives the full variable domain: GAGVSQSPSNKVTEKGKDVELRCDPISGHTALYWYRQSLGQGLEFLIYFQGNSAPDKSGLPSDRFSAERTGGSVSTLTIQRTQQEDSAVYLCASSLGPRKQFFGPGTRLTVL.